Listed here is a single TCR beta chain. Ten or more counts support this clonotype. Its specific antigen is unknown. Base qualities are not at hand, and no much larger clone is one base apart. TCR repertoires of sorted CD4+ and CD8+ blood T cells from severe aplastic anemia patients and healthy subjects were deep-sequenced in the study. Ficoll-Paque density gradient centrifugation was used to isolate peripheral blood mononuclear cells. Before DNA extraction, CD4+ and CD8+ T cells were sorted by FACS or by magnetic beads. This specimen comes from a study of CD8+CD57+ T cells in acquired aplastic anemia (dated by TCRdb to the late 2010s). Regarding the research as a whole: Extracted DNA from sorted CD4+ and CD8+ cells averaged about 2.9 ug, ranging from roughly 0.19 to 27.4 ug. Healthy donor samples averaged approximately 10 million reads for CD4+ and about 12 million for CD8+ cells. The investigation overall reported the following: Although roughly 29 CD8+ CDR3 sequences were shared by patients and controls, these sequences appeared highly expressed in patients and within the immunodominant clones of patients. No significant difference in CD8+ Simpson's diversity was found between patients and healthy controls (P=0.060).

Genomic DNA served as template for TCR beta VDJ combination and CDR3 sequence profiling. An Illumina HiSeq 2000 was the platform used for TCR repertoire sequencing. The paper's processing steps were these. TRBV/TRBJ rearrangement plots, CDR3 size and DJ length profiles, and Simpson's diversity index were used to assess repertoires. The most abundant DNA sequence in the deep sequencing data was defined as the immunodominant clone. CDR3 amino acid sequences were checked for sharing between subjects and were compared against published repertoires and the VDJdb database. TCRdb reran the public reads through fastp at Q25 and MiXCR, keeping productive beta chains. Entries are consolidated by CDR3 protein sequence, retaining the most common genes and DNA. The V and J calls and clone size are TCRdb's, not the authors'. This sample holds 400,000 to 450,000 distinct CDR3 sequences; 55% to 75% were observed only once. 3% to 4.5% of the sample is held by the ten biggest clonotypes.

V and J lose 4 bases and 6 bases, and a span of 9 bases separates them. According to the germline V gene, CDR1 reads LGHNA and CDR2 reads YSLEER. Measured from the cysteine to the phenylalanine, the CDR3 is 12 residues long. Of the read, only the CDR3 DNA is kept; its 36 bases are in frame from base 1. This receptor was obtained from a human donor in good health, serving as a control. The source material was sorted CD4+, CD8+, or CD8+CD57+ T cells (not recorded which) from PBMCs. The rearrangement combines TRBV4-3 with TRBJ1-1; confidence is insufficient to name the D gene. Here is the DNA: TGCGCCAGCAGCCGAGGATCCGCTGAAGCTTTCTTT. It is translated as CASSRGSAEAFF.